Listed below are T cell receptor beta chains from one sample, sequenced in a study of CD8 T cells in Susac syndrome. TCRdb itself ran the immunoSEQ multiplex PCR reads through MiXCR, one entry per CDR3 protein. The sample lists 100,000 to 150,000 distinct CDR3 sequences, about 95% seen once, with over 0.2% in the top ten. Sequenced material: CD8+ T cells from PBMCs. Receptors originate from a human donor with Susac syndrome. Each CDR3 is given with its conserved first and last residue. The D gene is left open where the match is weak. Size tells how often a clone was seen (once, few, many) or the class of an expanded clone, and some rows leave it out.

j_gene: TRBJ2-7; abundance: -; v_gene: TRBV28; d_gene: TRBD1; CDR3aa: CASTLRSDRKDEQYF; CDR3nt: TGTGCCAGCACCTTACGGTCGGACAGGAAGGACGAGCAGTACTTC
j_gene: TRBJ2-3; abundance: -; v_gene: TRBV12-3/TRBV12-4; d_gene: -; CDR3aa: CASSPLRADTQYF; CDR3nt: TGTGCCAGCAGCCCCCTAAGGGCAGATACGCAGTATTTT
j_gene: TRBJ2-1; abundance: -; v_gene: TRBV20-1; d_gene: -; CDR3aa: CSARDGESNGQFF; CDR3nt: TGCAGTGCTAGAGATGGGGAATCTAATGGGCAGTTCTTC
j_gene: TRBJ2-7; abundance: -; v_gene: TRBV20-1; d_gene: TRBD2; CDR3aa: CSARGQREGFLYEQYF; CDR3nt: TGCAGTGCTAGAGGCCAGCGGGAGGGTTTCCTCTACGAGCAGTACTTC
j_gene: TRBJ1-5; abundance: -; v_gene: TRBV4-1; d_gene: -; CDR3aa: CASSQGVNNQPQHF; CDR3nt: TGCGCCAGCAGCCAAGGAGTTAACAATCAGCCCCAGCATTTT
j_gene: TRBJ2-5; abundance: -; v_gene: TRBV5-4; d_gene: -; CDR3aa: CASSLVIALGGVGETQYF; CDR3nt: TGTGCCAGCAGCTTGGTGATTGCGCTGGGGGGCGTGGGGGAGACCCAGTACTTC
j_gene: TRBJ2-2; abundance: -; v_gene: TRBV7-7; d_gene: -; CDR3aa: CASSLGAWAGELFF; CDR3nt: TGTGCTAGCAGCTTAGGAGCGTGGGCCGGGGAGCTGTTTTTT
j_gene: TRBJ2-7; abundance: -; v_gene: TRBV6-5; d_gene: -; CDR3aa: CASSYAGSYEQYF; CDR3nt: TGTGCCAGCAGTTATGCCGGGAGCTACGAGCAGTACTTC
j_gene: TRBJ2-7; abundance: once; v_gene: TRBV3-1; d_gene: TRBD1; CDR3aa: CASSYGDSAYEQYF; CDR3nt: TGTGCCAGCAGCTACGGGGACAGCGCCTACGAGCAGTACTTC
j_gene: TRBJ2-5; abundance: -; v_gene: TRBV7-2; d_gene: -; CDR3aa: CASTIGVETQYF; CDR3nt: TGTGCCAGCACCATTGGCGTAGAGACCCAGTACTTC
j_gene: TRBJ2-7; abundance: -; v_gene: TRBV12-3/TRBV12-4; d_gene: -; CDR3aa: CASSSAGHRQYEQYF; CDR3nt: TGTGCCAGCAGTTCCGCCGGACACCGGCAGTACGAGCAGTACTTC
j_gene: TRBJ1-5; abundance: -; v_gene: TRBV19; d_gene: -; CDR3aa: CATSDSTHNQPQHF; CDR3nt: TGTGCCACTTCGGACAGTACTCACAATCAGCCCCAGCATTTT